Listed below are T cell receptor beta chains from one sample, sequenced in a study of T cell repertoires in aging, cancer and after chemotherapy. TCRdb used MiXCR to reprocess the multiplex PCR reads, holding one entry per CDR3 protein. The sample shows fewer than 15,000 distinct CDR3 sequences, 35% to 45% of them seen only once. The sequenced material came from blood. The receptors originated from a human donor in good health. The donor label of this sample is uncertain. Each CDR3 is given with its conserved first and last residue. The order of the fields is V gene, clone size, J gene, D gene, CDR3 protein, CDR3 DNA. A D gene is named only where the DNA matches it firmly. Clone size is stated in some rows and not others, as once, few, many or a class when expanded.

>TRBV27|few|TRBJ2-5|-
CASSPGVWRETQYF
TGTGCCAGCAGTCCGGGGGTGTGGCGAGAGACCCAGTACTTC
>TRBV5-4|-|TRBJ2-3|TRBD2
CASSPETSGADTQYF
TGTGCCAGCAGCCCCGAGACTAGCGGGGCCGATACGCAGTATTTT
>TRBV19|few|TRBJ1-5|-
CASMDSSRRFSQPQHF
TGTGCCAGTATGGACAGTTCTCGTCGGTTCTCTCAGCCCCAGCATTTT
>TRBV19|medium-sized|TRBJ2-7|TRBD1
CASRKGTGVLYEQYF
TGTGCCAGTAGAAAGGGGACAGGGGTTCTCTACGAGCAGTACTTC
>TRBV11-3|medium-sized|TRBJ2-1|TRBD2
CASSPGLAGGQHRNNEQFF
TGTGCCAGCAGCCCTGGATTGGCGGGGGGCCAACACCGTAACAATGAGCAGTTCTTC
>TRBV18|-|TRBJ1-5|-
CASSSSGGDQPQHF
TGTGCCAGCTCATCCAGTGGGGGGGATCAGCCCCAGCATTTT
>TRBV18|few|TRBJ1-5|-
CASSQGRNTNQPQHF
TGTGCCAGCTCACAGGGACGGAACACCAATCAGCCCCAGCATTTT
>TRBV19|few|TRBJ2-7|TRBD1
CASSPGTGESYEQYF
TGTGCCAGTAGTCCCGGTACAGGGGAGTCCTACGAGCAGTACTTC
>TRBV30|-|TRBJ1-5|TRBD1
CAWRDRDRPWPQHF
TGTGCCTGGAGAGACCGGGACAGACCTTGGCCCCAGCATTTT
>TRBV27|few|TRBJ1-5|-
CASSPYRVGQPQHF
TGTGCCAGCAGTCCATACAGGGTCGGGCAGCCCCAGCATTTT
>TRBV7-6|few|TRBJ2-1|-
CASSPHRDEQFF
TGTGCCAGCAGCCCACATAGAGATGAGCAGTTCTTC
>TRBV19|-|TRBJ1-5|-
CASSIDTGNSNQPQHF
TGTGCCAGTAGTATAGATACAGGGAATAGCAATCAGCCCCAGCATTTT
>TRBV19|medium-sized|TRBJ2-3|-
CASSILPGASTDTQYF
TGTGCCAGTAGTATATTGCCAGGTGCTAGCACAGATACGCAGTATTTT
>TRBV15|-|TRBJ2-3|-
CVTSRDRDTDTQYF
TGTGTCACCAGCAGAGATCGAGACACAGATACGCAGTATTTT
>TRBV11-3|-|TRBJ2-3|-
CASSTLVAPNQDTQYF
TGTGCCAGCAGTACGCTAGTCGCCCCCAATCAAGATACGCAGTATTTT
>TRBV30|few|TRBJ2-1|-
CAWSVGGGSYNEQFF
TGTGCCTGGAGTGTTGGTGGTGGCTCCTACAATGAGCAGTTCTTC
>TRBV30|-|TRBJ2-4|-
CAWTRGAKNIQYF
TGTGCCTGGACCCGGGGGGCCAAAAACATTCAGTACTTC
>TRBV5-1|-|TRBJ1-6|TRBD1
CASSFYRTGNNSPLHF
TGTGCCAGCAGCTTTTATAGGACAGGGAATAATTCACCCCTCCACTTT
>TRBV7-2|-|TRBJ2-1|TRBD2
CASSFIRGEFF
TGTGCCAGCAGCTTTATACGGGGGGAGTTCTTC
>TRBV5-6|few|TRBJ2-5|-
CASSMAWGKETQYF
TGTGCCAGCAGCATGGCGTGGGGGAAGGAGACCCAGTACTTC
>TRBV30|once|TRBJ1-4|-
CAWTRDRTNEKLFF
TGTGCCTGGACCCGGGACCGAACTAATGAAAAACTGTTTTTT
>TRBV24-1|-|TRBJ2-3|TRBD2
CATSGLAGDTQYF
TGTGCCACCAGTGGACTAGCGGGAGATACGCAGTATTTT
>TRBV7-6|few|TRBJ2-2|TRBD1
CASSLTGGNTGELFF
TGTGCCAGCAGCTTGACAGGGGGTAACACCGGGGAGCTGTTTTTT
>TRBV10-3|-|TRBJ2-5|TRBD1
CATTGTVYQETQYF
TGTGCCACCACCGGGACAGTGTACCAAGAGACCCAGTACTTC
>TRBV11-3|-|TRBJ1-5|-
CASSLDGNQPQHF
TGTGCCAGCAGCTTAGACGGGAATCAGCCCCAGCATTTT
>TRBV5-6|-|TRBJ2-5|TRBD2
CVSSLGPPLAGVETQYF
TGTGTCAGCAGCTTGGGGCCTCCTCTAGCGGGAGTAGAGACCCAGTACTTC
>TRBV6-5|-|TRBJ2-5|TRBD2
CASSYSGLAGWGRETQYF
TGTGCCAGCAGTTACTCCGGACTAGCGGGGTGGGGGCGAGAGACCCAGTACTTC
>TRBV27|few|TRBJ2-5|TRBD2
CASAVGLALSETQYF
TGTGCCAGCGCCGTAGGACTAGCGCTTTCGGAGACCCAGTACTTC
>TRBV30|few|TRBJ2-5|TRBD2
CAWSVLRGAETQYF
TGTGCCTGGAGTGTACTGCGGGGGGCAGAGACCCAGTACTTC
>TRBV6-5|-|TRBJ2-3|-
CAISYSETRPDTQYF
TGTGCCATCAGTTACTCAGAGACTAGACCAGATACGCAGTATTTT
>TRBV6-6|few|TRBJ2-7|TRBD1
CASSPRDRATYEQYF
TGTGCCAGCAGTCCGCGGGACAGGGCGACATACGAGCAGTACTTC
>TRBV10-3|-|TRBJ1-6|-
CAISESDRVNSPLHF
TGTGCCATCAGTGAGTCGGACAGAGTTAATTCACCCCTCCACTTT
>TRBV12-3/TRBV12-4|-|TRBJ1-2|TRBD1
CASRGDRGGYGYTF
TGTGCCAGCAGGGGGGACAGGGGAGGCTATGGCTACACCTTC
>TRBV7-6|few|TRBJ2-7|TRBD1
CATRQGSGEQYF
TGTGCCACCAGACAGGGCAGTGGCGAGCAGTACTTC
>TRBV27|-|TRBJ2-7|-
CASSSDSMGARRLEQYF
TGTGCCAGCAGTTCGGATTCGATGGGGGCGCGGCGGCTCGAGCAGTACTTC
>TRBV27|-|TRBJ1-5|-
CASSLWGAGSNQPQHF
TGTGCCAGCAGTTTATGGGGGGCGGGTAGCAATCAGCCCCAGCATTTT
>TRBV7-6|-|TRBJ2-7|-
CASSPPGLLYEQYF
TGTGCCAGCAGCCCGCCGGGACTCCTCTACGAGCAGTACTTC
>TRBV6-6|few|TRBJ1-3|-
CASSYDRNTIYF
TGTGCCAGCAGTTACGACAGAAACACCATATATTTT
>TRBV30|-|TRBJ2-3|-
CAFTMRWGTDTQYF
TGTGCCTTCACGATGCGCTGGGGCACAGATACGCAGTATTTT
>TRBV19|medium-sized|TRBJ2-3|-
CASRTDSTDTQYF
TGTGCCAGTCGGACAGATAGCACAGATACGCAGTATTTT
>TRBV30|medium-sized|TRBJ2-7|TRBD2
CAWSVGGVGYEQYF
TGTGCCTGGAGTGTGGGAGGGGTTGGGTACGAGCAGTACTTC
>TRBV12-3/TRBV12-4|-|TRBJ2-3|TRBD1
CASSLTGPTDTQYF
TGTGCCAGCAGTTTGACAGGGCCCACAGATACGCAGTATTTT
>TRBV29-1|medium-sized|TRBJ2-1|TRBD1
CSVEGQGGYEQFF
TGCAGCGTTGAAGGGCAAGGGGGCTATGAGCAGTTCTTC
>TRBV10-3|few|TRBJ2-5|TRBD1
CAISDGGSGTGGEETQYF
TGTGCCATCAGTGATGGGGGATCCGGGACAGGGGGAGAAGAGACCCAGTACTTC
>TRBV11-3|-|TRBJ1-2|-
CASSDPGPPYGYTF
TGTGCCAGCAGCGATCCTGGGCCCCCCTATGGCTACACCTTC
>TRBV6-6|medium-sized|TRBJ2-6|-
CASSYEGAGANVLTF
TGTGCCAGCAGTTACGAGGGGGCTGGGGCCAACGTCCTGACTTTC
>TRBV5-1|-|TRBJ2-3|TRBD2
CASSVAGTSWSDTQYF
TGCGCCAGCAGCGTAGCCGGGACTAGCTGGTCAGATACGCAGTATTTT
>TRBV7-9|-|TRBJ2-1|-
CASSPVGQPYNEQFF
TGTGCCAGCAGCCCCGTGGGGCAGCCCTACAATGAGCAGTTCTTC
>TRBV5-6|medium-sized|TRBJ2-3|-
CASSSALTYTDTQYF
TGTGCCAGCAGCTCGGCCCTCACATACACAGATACGCAGTATTTT
>TRBV12-3/TRBV12-4|-|TRBJ2-2|-
CASSYRVHTGELFF
TGTGCCAGCAGCTACAGGGTACACACCGGGGAGCTGTTTTTT
>TRBV6-6|-|TRBJ2-2|-
CASSYSKPGGIGELFF
TGTGCCAGCAGTTACTCGAAACCCGGGGGCATCGGGGAGCTGTTTTTT
>TRBV20-1|-|TRBJ1-2|TRBD1
CSAVGGGQGGSPYGYTF
TGCAGTGCCGTGGGGGGAGGACAGGGAGGATCGCCTTATGGCTACACCTTC
>TRBV11-3|-|TRBJ2-5|TRBD2
CASSPTSGEGETQYF
TGTGCCAGCAGCCCGACTAGCGGGGAAGGGGAGACCCAGTACTTC
>TRBV19|-|TRBJ2-7|TRBD2
CASSIIQGLAGGPYEQYF
TGTGCCAGTAGTATTATTCAGGGACTAGCGGGAGGGCCCTACGAGCAGTACTTC
>TRBV13|-|TRBJ2-5|-
CASSSGHGRETQYF
TGTGCCAGCAGCTCGGGACACGGTCGAGAGACCCAGTACTTC
>TRBV7-6|few|TRBJ2-2|TRBD1
CASSSNDRVTGELFF
TGTGCCAGCAGCTCTAACGACAGGGTTACCGGGGAGCTGTTTTTT
>TRBV7-7|-|TRBJ2-3|TRBD2
CASSAGTSGTTDTQYF
TGTGCCAGCAGCGCGGGGACTAGCGGGACCACAGATACGCAGTATTTT